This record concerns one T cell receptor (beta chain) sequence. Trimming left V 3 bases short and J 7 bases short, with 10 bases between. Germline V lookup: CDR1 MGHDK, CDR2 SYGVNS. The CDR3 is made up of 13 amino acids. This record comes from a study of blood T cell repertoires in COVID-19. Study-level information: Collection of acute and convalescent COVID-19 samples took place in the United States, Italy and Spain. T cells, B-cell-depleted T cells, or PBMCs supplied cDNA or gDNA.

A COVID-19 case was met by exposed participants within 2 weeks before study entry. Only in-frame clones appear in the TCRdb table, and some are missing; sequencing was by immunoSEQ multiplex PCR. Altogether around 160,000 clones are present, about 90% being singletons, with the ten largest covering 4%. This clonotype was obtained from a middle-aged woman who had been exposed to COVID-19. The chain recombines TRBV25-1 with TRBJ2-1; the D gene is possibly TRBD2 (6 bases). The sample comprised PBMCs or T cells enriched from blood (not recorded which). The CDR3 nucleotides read TGTGCCAGCAGTGAGCCGGCGGGGAATGAGCAGTTCTTC. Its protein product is CASSEPAGNEQFF.